The 26 T cell receptor beta chains given below trace back to one sample, sequenced in a study of cytomegalovirus exposure and HLA in healthy donors. This table comes from immunoSEQ multiplex PCR, and its TCRdb copy is limited to in-frame clones, with some not included. The sample holds 300,000 to 350,000 clones, 88% seen once. Sequenced sample: PBMCs. These receptors all stem from a man between 25 and 39 years old in good health and CMV-seronegative.

The J gene is TRBJ2-3, the V gene TRBV11-2, with 14 bases fitting TRBD2. V shed 1 base and J 1 base; nucleotides not matched to a gene: 7. The germline gives CDR1 SGHAT, CDR2 FQNNGV. The CDR3 runs to 19 residues. In nucleotides, the CDR3 is TGTGCCAGCAGCTTAGGATGGACTAGCGGGGGGTTCGGCACAGATACGCAGTATTTT. It is translated as CASSLGWTSGGFGTDTQYF. The full variable domain, its missing parts supplied by reference TRBV11-2 and TRBJ2-3, is EAGVAQSPRYKIIEKRQSVAFWCNPISGHATLYWYQQILGQGPKLLIQFQNNGVVDDSQLPKDRFSAERLKGVDSTLKIQPAKLEDSAVYLCASSLGWTSGGFGTDTQYFGPGTRLTVL.

This clone showed up just a few times. The chain is built from TRBV7-6 and TRBJ2-7; 9 bases fit TRBD1. CDR3 length: 14 amino acids. V dropped 5 bases and J dropped 4; count of bases not matched to a gene: 6. Germline CDR1 SGHVS, CDR2 FNYEAQ. The CDR3 reads CASSILGQGYEQYF. Written as DNA, the CDR3 is TGTGCCAGCAGCATTCTGGGACAGGGATACGAGCAGTACTTC.

CDR3 in amino acids: CASSFTGTGYTEAFF. The CDR3 DNA follows: TGTGCCAGCAGCTTTACCGGGACAGGGTACACTGAAGCTTTCTTT. The chain carries TRBV4-2 and TRBJ1-1, with 9 bases aligning to TRBD1. V shed 5 bases and J 3 bases; nucleotides not matched to a gene: 7. CDR1 and CDR2 (germline): LGHNA, YNFKEQ. The CDR3 is 15 amino acids.

V is TRBV4-1 and J is TRBJ2-7; TRBD2 might be the D (7 bases). CDR1 is MGHRA, CDR2 YSYEKL, per germline. The V gene lost 4 bases and the J gene lost 7 bases, with 26 bases spanning the gap. CDR3 size: 17 residues. The CDR3 here is CASSPGGASVGRREQYF. CDR3 DNA: TGCGCCAGCAGCCCTGGGGGGGCTAGCGTGGGGAGGCGGGAGCAGTACTTC.

For the CDR3, the DNA is TGTGCCTGGGGACAGGCCAACAATCAGCCCCAGCATTTT. This codes for CAWGQANNQPQHF. The chain combines TRBV30 with TRBJ1-5; TRBD1 aligns across 7 bases. With 5 bases clipped from V and 3 bases from J, the junction kept 4 bases outside the gene matches. This CDR3 has 13 amino acids. CDR1 GTSNPN and CDR2 SVGIG come from the germline V gene (reference sequence).

V gene TRBV6-5 combines with J gene TRBJ2-5; D gene unclear. The V gene's germline CDR1 is MNHEY and CDR2 SVGAGI. The V end lost 8 bases, the J end lost 5 bases, and 18 bases lay between the germline ends. The CDR3 is 14 residues long. This chain's CDR3 is CASGLRAEVETQYF. CDR3 coding DNA: TGTGCCAGCGGCCTACGCGCTGAGGTGGAGACCCAGTACTTC.

The chain uses TRBV6-5 and TRBJ1-4, with 8 bases fitting TRBD1. Germline values: CDR1 MNHEY, CDR2 SVGAGI. After removal of 4 bases from V and 5 bases from J, the junction contained 6 bases not matched to a gene. The CDR3 consists of 15 residues. CDR3 amino acids: CASSSTGDPNEKLFF. CDR3 bases: TGTGCCAGCAGTTCGACAGGGGACCCGAATGAAAAACTGTTTTTT.

The rearrangement joins TRBV7-2 to TRBJ1-6, with a possible D match to TRBD1 (5 bases). V dropped 2 bases and J dropped 7 bases, with 12 bases sitting between them. Germline CDR1 is SGHTA and CDR2 is FQGNSA. The CDR3 is 15 amino acids. This chain's CDR3 is CASSLISQGNSPLHF. Written as DNA, the CDR3 is TGTGCCAGCAGCTTAATTTCTCAGGGAAATTCACCCCTCCACTTT.

The DNA of the CDR3 is TGCGCCAGCAGCTTGGGACAGGGGGCGCGGGGCGATGGCTACACCTTC. Translation gives CASSLGQGARGDGYTF. This chain joins TRBV5-1 and TRBJ1-2; 10 positions match TRBD1. This CDR3 is 16 amino acids long. J gave up 6 bases and V 0 bases, and 8 bases lay outside the gene matches. From germline, CDR1 is SGHRS and CDR2 YFSETQ.

The rearrangement links TRBV6-5 to TRBJ1-1; weak D call: TRBD1 (5 bases). The CDR3 covers 12 residues. The germline CDR1 and CDR2 sequences are MNHEY and SVGAGI. The germline V and J ends were trimmed by 0 bases and 7 bases, with 6 bases remaining between them. CDR3 DNA sequence: TGTGCCAGCAGTTACTCGGGACTTGAAGCTTTCTTT. Residues: CASSYSGLEAFF.

The chain links TRBV7-2 to TRBJ2-7; TRBD1 aligns across 10 bases. In germline, CDR1 is SGHTA, CDR2 FQGNSA. V shed 1 base and J 7 bases; nucleotides not matched to a gene: 7. CDR3 length: 15 amino acids. In nucleotides, the CDR3 is TGTGCCAGCAGCTTAGAAGACAGGGGGCGAAGGGAGCAGTACTTC. Translating it yields CASSLEDRGRREQYF.

This chain connects TRBV10-3 to TRBJ2-7; 10 bases are a match to TRBD1. This CDR3 region has 17 residues. The V segment lost 0 bases and the J segment 5 bases; nucleotides outside the gene matches: 10. Looked up from germline, CDR1 is ENHRY and CDR2 is SYGVKD. The CDR3 here is CAISESSPGQGSHEQYF. DNA for the CDR3: TGTGCCATCAGTGAGTCCTCCCCGGGACAGGGGAGCCACGAGCAGTACTTC.

This clone was seen at least ten times. The CDR3 sequence: CASSSTLQAKAFF. The CDR3 DNA follows: TGTGCCAGCAGCTCAACCTTACAGGCTAAAGCTTTCTTT. The V and J genes are TRBV28 and TRBJ1-1; maybe TRBD1 (5 bases). The germline CDR1 and CDR2 sequences are MDHEN and SYDVKM. Trimming left V 6 bases short and J 9 bases short, with 17 bases between. The CDR3 runs 13 residues.

V is TRBV6-6 and J is TRBJ2-2; 7 positions match TRBD1. The CDR3 has 15 residues. V lost 6 bases and J lost 1; bases outside the gene matches: 5. Germline V gene lookup returns CDR1 MNHNY and CDR2 SVGAGI (reference sequence). CDR3 loop: CASSSRTGNTGELFF. The DNA of the CDR3 is TGTGCCAGCAGCAGCCGGACAGGGAACACCGGGGAGCTGTTTTTT.

This sequence joins TRBV18 and TRBJ2-7; TRBD1 matches at 9 bases. V dropped 3 bases and J dropped 3; count of bases not matched to a gene: 6. CDR1 is KGHSH, CDR2 LQKENI, per germline. The length of the CDR3 is 15 residues. The CDR3 is CASSPPGQGSYEQYF. CDR3 DNA sequence: TGTGCCAGCTCACCGCCGGGACAGGGTAGCTACGAGCAGTACTTC. The variable domain in full, completed from reference TRBV18 and TRBJ2-7, reads NAGVMQNPRHLVRRRGQEARLRCSPMKGHSHVYWYRQLPEEGLKFMVYLQKENIIDESGMPKERFSAEFPKEGPSILRIQQVVRGDSAAYFCASSPPGQGSYEQYFGPGTRLTVT.

The J gene is TRBJ1-4, the V gene TRBV19, with 9 bases fitting TRBD1. The CDR3 spans 15 residues. CDR1 and CDR2 from the germline V gene are LNHDA and SQIVND (reference sequence). V gave up 4 bases and J gave up 8 bases; unmatched junction bases: 8. The CDR3 bases are TGTGCCAGTAGTACCAGACAGGGGGTTGAAGAAAAACTGTTTTTT. It is translated as CASSTRQGVEEKLFF. Full variable domain (remainder filled in from reference TRBV19 and TRBJ1-4): DGGITQSPKYLFRKEGQNVTLSCEQNLNHDAMYWYRQDPGQGLRLIYYSQIVNDFQKGDIAEGYSVSREKKESFPLTVTSAQKNPTAFYLCASSTRQGVEEKLFFGSGTQLSVL.

The chain combines TRBV5-6 with TRBJ1-1; 12 bases match TRBD1. Germline V lookup: CDR1 SGHDT, CDR2 YYEEEE. Trimming removed 2 bases from V and 5 bases from J; junction bases left unmatched: 7. This CDR3 is 16 amino acids long. CDR3 bases: TGTGCCAGCAGCTTCGGGACAGGGGGCGCGGGGACTGAAGCTTTCTTT. This sequence encodes CASSFGTGGAGTEAFF.

The chain is built from TRBV5-1 and TRBJ2-5, with 9 positions matching TRBD2. The CDR3 has 14 amino acids. The germline gives CDR1 SGHRS, CDR2 YFSETQ. The V and J ends lost 1 base and 5 bases, in that order; junction bases with no gene match: 3. The CDR3 coding sequence is TGCGCCAGCAGCTTGAATAGCGGGGGTGAGACCCAGTACTTC. Translated, it gives CASSLNSGGETQYF.

This chain uses TRBV11-2 with TRBJ2-3; 8 bases align to TRBD2. Germline assignment: CDR1 SGHAT and CDR2 FQNNGV. This CDR3 is 15 amino acids long. J gave up 1 base and V 7 bases, and 7 bases lay outside the gene matches. DNA for the CDR3: TGTGCCAGCAACTCCGCGGGGGGTGGCACAGATACGCAGTATTTT. It yields the protein CASNSAGGGTDTQYF. The full variable domain, with the rest looked up from reference TRBV11-2 and TRBJ2-3, is EAGVAQSPRYKIIEKRQSVAFWCNPISGHATLYWYQQILGQGPKLLIQFQNNGVVDDSQLPKDRFSAERLKGVDSTLKIQPAKLEDSAVYLCASNSAGGGTDTQYFGPGTRLTVL.

The chain combines TRBV2 with TRBJ2-5; TRBD2 agrees at 7 bases. Germline CDR1 SNHLY, CDR2 FYNNEI. This CDR3 has 14 residues. V was pared by 5 bases and J by 5 bases, with 8 bases of the junction left unmatched. CDR3 nucleotide sequence: TGTGCCAGCAGTCCTTCGGCGGGGGAGGAGACCCAGTACTTC. Its translation: CASSPSAGEETQYF.

This clone has only one observation. This chain links TRBV4-1 with TRBJ1-4; D perhaps matches TRBD1 (6 bases). Deletions cut 3 bases from V and 4 bases from J, with 15 bases between. Germline lookup yields CDR1 MGHRA and CDR2 YSYEKL. This CDR3 comprises 16 residues. The CDR3 protein is CASSQSGGGRNEKLFF. CDR3 nucleotides: TGCGCCAGCAGCCAGAGCGGGGGGGGGCGTAATGAAAAACTGTTTTTT.

This rearrangement joins TRBV5-1 to TRBJ1-1, with D possibly matching TRBD1 (6 bases). The CDR3 consists of 14 residues. Per the germline V gene, CDR1 is SGHRS and CDR2 is YFSETQ. V was shortened by 2 bases and J by 4 bases, with 12 bases between the two germline ends. CDR3 nucleotide sequence: TGCGCCAGCAGCTTCAAGGGGGAAGGCACTGAAGCTTTCTTT. It translates to CASSFKGEGTEAFF.

The chain combines TRBV14 with TRBJ1-4, with a weak D call TRBD1 (5 bases). CDR1 SGHDN and CDR2 FVKESK come from the germline V gene. This CDR3 region has 15 residues. Trimming left V 3 bases short and J 3 bases short, with 11 bases between. The CDR3 spells CASSHLQGPNEKLFF. DNA of the CDR3: TGTGCCAGCAGCCACTTGCAGGGCCCTAATGAAAAACTGTTTTTT.

The chain uses TRBV4-3 and TRBJ2-2, with D tentatively TRBD1 (6 bases). Per the germline V gene, CDR1 is LGHNA and CDR2 is YSLEER. Trimming cost V 2 bases and J 7 bases, with 17 bases left between them. The CDR3 runs 16 residues. CDR3 nucleotides: TGCGCCAGCAGCCAACGTACCCAGGGGAAGGTCGGGGAGCTGTTTTTT. As protein: CASSQRTQGKVGELFF.

The rearrangement joins TRBV14 to TRBJ2-4; TRBD2 matches 13 bases. The CDR3 has 18 amino acids. V trimming: 0 bases; J trimming: 8 bases; junction bases outside the gene matches: 10. Germline values: CDR1 SGHDN, CDR2 FVKESK. The CDR3 protein is CASSQDRSGLAGVDIQYF. DNA of the CDR3: TGTGCCAGCAGCCAAGATCGTTCCGGACTAGCGGGGGTTGACATTCAGTACTTC. Full variable domain (rest looked up from reference TRBV14 and TRBJ2-4): EAGVTQFPSHSVIEKGQTVTLRCDPISGHDNLYWYRRVMGKEIKFLLHFVKESKQDESGMPNNRFLAERTGGTYSTLKVQPAELEDSGVYFCASSQDRSGLAGVDIQYFGAGTRLSVL.

The chain has TRBV28 and TRBJ2-7; no reliable D call. CDR3 length equals 13 residues. V was clipped by 6 bases and J by 2 bases, with 11 bases between them. Germline V gene lookup returns CDR1 MDHEN and CDR2 SYDVKM. The CDR3: CASRPPPAYEQYF. DNA for the CDR3: TGTGCCAGCAGGCCTCCACCGGCCTACGAGCAGTACTTC.